A selection of T cell receptor beta chains follows, all from one sample in a study of blood T cell repertoires in COVID-19. Clones were sequenced by immunoSEQ multiplex PCR, and TCRdb holds only the in-frame ones, with some missing. The data contain about 190,000 clones, 70% to 85% of them singletons. Sequencing was carried out using peripheral blood. These receptors originate from a woman in her 30s with acute or convalescent COVID-19. Each CDR3 is given with its conserved first and last residue. D genes are given only for firm matches.

cdr3_aa	v_call	d_call
CASSPPGGGYEQYF	TRBV18	TRBD1
CASSKGELAGGPINEQFF	TRBV21-1	NA
CSVRLARGGETQYF	TRBV29-1	TRBD2
CALKGGNGANTGELFF	TRBV30	NA
CASSYGDGRGDYGYTF	TRBV6-5	NA
CASRSSGTSLYEQYF	TRBV7-9	NA
CASSRDSSNEQFF	TRBV6-4	NA
CASSFGRGNEKLFF	TRBV7-8	NA
CASRPTQGFTQETQYF	TRBV28	NA
CATSDARPGTVYEQYF	TRBV24-1	TRBD1
CASSMHDRGFGGNTIYF	TRBV9	TRBD1
CASSLTAGELFF	TRBV5-4	NA
CASSLGLVREQYF	TRBV11-2	TRBD2
CASSQSSGSNQPQHF	TRBV3-1/TRBV3-2	NA
CASSPSATPNTEAFF	TRBV6-5	NA
CASSQGGVRAGELFF	TRBV3-1/TRBV3-2	NA